The rows below give T cell receptor beta chains drawn from one sample of a study of T cells in Graves' hyperthyroidism and ophthalmopathy. Each CDR3 protein gets one entry after TCRdb re-called the multiplex PCR reads with MiXCR. The repertoire holds hundreds of thousands of distinct CDR3 sequences, with about 25% as singletons. Sequences were obtained from blood. These receptors came from a woman aged 40-49 years with Graves' ophthalmopathy. CDR3s include the opening cysteine and the closing phenylalanine or tryptophan. The D gene is left open where the match is weak. Expanded clones are given a class, and other clones once, few, many or no size at all.

V gene: TRBV28
D gene: .
J gene: TRBJ2-7
clone size: many
CDR3 DNA: TGTGCCAGCAGTTTACGGATCCCAGGAGCCTACGAGCAGTACTTC
CDR3 protein: CASSLRIPGAYEQYF

V gene: TRBV7-3
D gene: .
J gene: TRBJ2-2
clone size: many
CDR3 DNA: TGTGCCAGCAGCTTATCTACGGGAGTTGTAACCGGGGAGCTGTTTTTT
CDR3 protein: CASSLSTGVVTGELFF

V gene: TRBV6-2/TRBV6-3
D gene: TRBD1
J gene: TRBJ1-5
clone size: .
CDR3 DNA: TGTGCCAGCAGGAACACCGGGACAGGCCGCAATCAGCCCCAGCATTTT
CDR3 protein: CASRNTGTGRNQPQHF

V gene: TRBV12-3/TRBV12-4
D gene: TRBD2
J gene: TRBJ2-7
clone size: many
CDR3 DNA: TGTGCCAGCAGTCCGACTAGCAGAACCTACGAGCAGTACTTC
CDR3 protein: CASSPTSRTYEQYF

V gene: TRBV6-5
D gene: .
J gene: TRBJ1-1
clone size: .
CDR3 DNA: TGTGCCAGCAGTTACCAGGGAGGGTCCACTGAAGCTTTCTTT
CDR3 protein: CASSYQGGSTEAFF

V gene: TRBV28
D gene: .
J gene: TRBJ1-2
clone size: many
CDR3 DNA: TGTGCCAGCAGTCTAGGACATGGTGTGGGCTACACCTTC
CDR3 protein: CASSLGHGVGYTF

V gene: TRBV11-1
D gene: TRBD2
J gene: TRBJ2-7
clone size: many
CDR3 DNA: TGTGCCAGCAGCTTAGCTGGGACTAGCGGGAGGTCCTACGAGCAGTACTTC
CDR3 protein: CASSLAGTSGRSYEQYF

V gene: TRBV6-5
D gene: .
J gene: TRBJ2-7
clone size: many
CDR3 DNA: TGTGCCAGCAGTTACTCGGCTAGGCCAGGGAATTTCTACGAGCAGTACTTC
CDR3 protein: CASSYSARPGNFYEQYF

V gene: TRBV6-5
D gene: .
J gene: TRBJ1-2
clone size: many
CDR3 DNA: TGTGCCAGCAGTTACGCAGGGGTTTGGGGCTACACCTTC
CDR3 protein: CASSYAGVWGYTF

V gene: TRBV5-1
D gene: TRBD2
J gene: TRBJ2-2
clone size: few
CDR3 DNA: TGCGCCAGCAGCTTGGCCCACTGGACTAGCGGGAGGGGTCGCACCGGGGAGCTGTTTTTT
CDR3 protein: CASSLAHWTSGRGRTGELFF

V gene: TRBV5-1
D gene: TRBD1
J gene: TRBJ2-4
clone size: few
CDR3 DNA: TGCGCCAGCAGCTTGCTGGACAGGGCCAAAAACATTCAGTACTTC
CDR3 protein: CASSLLDRAKNIQYF

V gene: TRBV28
D gene: .
J gene: TRBJ2-7
clone size: .
CDR3 DNA: TGTGCCAGCAGTTTAGGGACCGAGTTACGAATAGAGCAGTACTTC
CDR3 protein: CASSLGTELRIEQYF

V gene: TRBV30
D gene: .
J gene: TRBJ1-5
clone size: .
CDR3 DNA: TGTGCCTGGAGTGTCGGGGGGAATCAGCCCCAGCTTTTT
CDR3 protein: CAWSVGGNQPQLF

V gene: TRBV10-1
D gene: .
J gene: TRBJ2-2
clone size: .
CDR3 DNA: TGCGCCAGCGGGGAGAGCACCGGGGAGCTGTTTTTT
CDR3 protein: CASGESTGELFF

V gene: TRBV20-1
D gene: .
J gene: TRBJ2-7
clone size: .
CDR3 DNA: TGCAGTGCTAGTCACAGAAACTACGAGCAGTACTTC
CDR3 protein: CSASHRNYEQYF

V gene: TRBV12-3/TRBV12-4
D gene: TRBD1
J gene: TRBJ1-1
clone size: .
CDR3 DNA: TGTGCCAGCAATCCGCCGGGACAGCTGAACACTGAAGCTTTCTTT
CDR3 protein: CASNPPGQLNTEAFF

V gene: TRBV29-1
D gene: .
J gene: TRBJ1-2
clone size: many
CDR3 DNA: TGCAGCGTTGTCGGGGGCGTAAACTATGGCTACACCTTC
CDR3 protein: CSVVGGVNYGYTF

V gene: TRBV9
D gene: TRBD1
J gene: TRBJ2-7
clone size: .
CDR3 DNA: TGTGCCAGCAGCAGAGGGACAGCTGCTGGCGAGCAGTACTTC
CDR3 protein: CASSRGTAAGEQYF

V gene: TRBV5-1
D gene: .
J gene: TRBJ2-5
clone size: many
CDR3 DNA: TGCGCCAGCAGCTCTACCACAGGTTTGAAGACCCAGTACTTC
CDR3 protein: CASSSTTGLKTQYF

V gene: TRBV30
D gene: .
J gene: TRBJ1-1
clone size: many
CDR3 DNA: TGTGCCTGGAGTCCATTGGTACGACGGACTGAAGCTTTCTTT
CDR3 protein: CAWSPLVRRTEAFF

V gene: TRBV2
D gene: .
J gene: TRBJ2-7
clone size: many
CDR3 DNA: TGTGCCAGCAGTGTCTGGCAGCGGGTCTTCTACGAGCAGTACTTC
CDR3 protein: CASSVWQRVFYEQYF

V gene: TRBV20-1
D gene: TRBD1
J gene: TRBJ1-1
clone size: many
CDR3 DNA: TGCAGTGCTAGAGGAGTTAAAGGGGGCGTGGAGGAAGCTTTCTTT
CDR3 protein: CSARGVKGGVEEAFF

V gene: TRBV9
D gene: .
J gene: TRBJ2-7
clone size: many
CDR3 DNA: TGTGCCAGCAGCGTAGAAGGAGATGAGGAGCAGTACTTC
CDR3 protein: CASSVEGDEEQYF

V gene: TRBV28
D gene: TRBD1
J gene: TRBJ1-6
clone size: many
CDR3 DNA: TGTGCCAGCAGTTCCCCGGACAGGGGGGGCTCACCCCTCCACTTT
CDR3 protein: CASSSPDRGGSPLHF

V gene: TRBV2
D gene: TRBD2
J gene: TRBJ2-5
clone size: many
CDR3 DNA: TGTGCCAGCACCTCAGGACTAGCGGGACTTCGAGAGACCCAGTACTTC
CDR3 protein: CASTSGLAGLRETQYF

V gene: TRBV4-2
D gene: .
J gene: TRBJ1-2
clone size: many
CDR3 DNA: TGTGCCAGCAGCTCTACGGCCAGGTCGAACTATGGCTACACCTTC
CDR3 protein: CASSSTARSNYGYTF

V gene: TRBV6-5
D gene: .
J gene: TRBJ1-5
clone size: many
CDR3 DNA: TGTGCCAGCAGTCCTAAACGGGGCGGGCCCCAGCATTTT
CDR3 protein: CASSPKRGGPQHF

V gene: TRBV4-2
D gene: TRBD2
J gene: TRBJ2-7
clone size: few
CDR3 DNA: TGTGCCAGCAGCCAAGATTGGGGGGGCTCCTACGAGCAGTACTTC
CDR3 protein: CASSQDWGGSYEQYF

V gene: TRBV20-1
D gene: TRBD2
J gene: TRBJ2-7
clone size: many
CDR3 DNA: TGCAGTGCTCGATTTCCTAGCGGTAGTTTTGAGCAGTACTTC
CDR3 protein: CSARFPSGSFEQYF

V gene: TRBV28
D gene: TRBD2
J gene: TRBJ2-7
clone size: many
CDR3 DNA: TGTGCCAGCAGTTTGTCGGCAGCGGGAGGACCCTACGAGCAGTACTTC
CDR3 protein: CASSLSAAGGPYEQYF

V gene: TRBV5-1
D gene: .
J gene: TRBJ2-2
clone size: few
CDR3 DNA: TGCGCCAGCAGCCTAGCAAACCCCGGGGAGCTGTTTTTT
CDR3 protein: CASSLANPGELFF

V gene: TRBV27
D gene: .
J gene: TRBJ2-5
clone size: .
CDR3 DNA: TGTGCCAGCAGTTTATTATCCCGAGCAGAGACCCAGTACTTC
CDR3 protein: CASSLLSRAETQYF

V gene: TRBV7-6
D gene: .
J gene: TRBJ1-1
clone size: many
CDR3 DNA: TGTGCCAGCAGCACCCGCGAGGCCACTGAAGCTTTCTTT
CDR3 protein: CASSTREATEAFF

V gene: TRBV6-1
D gene: .
J gene: TRBJ2-5
clone size: few
CDR3 DNA: TGTGCCAGCAGCACGGCGGGGAGAGAGACCCAGTACTTC
CDR3 protein: CASSTAGRETQYF

V gene: TRBV28
D gene: .
J gene: TRBJ2-7
clone size: .
CDR3 DNA: TGTGCCAGCAGTTTCGGGGTAGCCCTCGAGCAGTACTTC
CDR3 protein: CASSFGVALEQYF

V gene: TRBV5-1
D gene: .
J gene: TRBJ1-2
clone size: many
CDR3 DNA: TGCGCCAGCAGCACTTGGACGGGACGGAACTATGGCTACACCTTC
CDR3 protein: CASSTWTGRNYGYTF

V gene: TRBV12-3/TRBV12-4
D gene: .
J gene: TRBJ2-2
clone size: .
CDR3 DNA: TGTGCCAGCAGTCCAAACACAATTGCCGGGGAGCTGTTTTTT
CDR3 protein: CASSPNTIAGELFF

V gene: TRBV3-1
D gene: .
J gene: TRBJ1-3
clone size: many
CDR3 DNA: TGTGCCAGCAGCCAAGAGTCTAGACGTGGAAACACCATATATTTT
CDR3 protein: CASSQESRRGNTIYF

V gene: TRBV28
D gene: TRBD1
J gene: TRBJ1-5
clone size: many
CDR3 DNA: TGTGCCAGCAGTTTACGTGGGACAGGGGCAAATCAGCCCCAGCATTTT
CDR3 protein: CASSLRGTGANQPQHF

V gene: TRBV5-1
D gene: TRBD1
J gene: TRBJ2-7
clone size: many
CDR3 DNA: TGCGCCAGCAGCCCCGCGGGACAGGGTAACGAGCAGTACTTC
CDR3 protein: CASSPAGQGNEQYF

V gene: TRBV7-8
D gene: .
J gene: TRBJ2-7
clone size: many
CDR3 DNA: TGTGCCAGCAGCTCAGCTGGGGAGCAGTACTTC
CDR3 protein: CASSSAGEQYF

V gene: TRBV28
D gene: TRBD2
J gene: TRBJ2-7
clone size: many
CDR3 DNA: TGTGCCAGCAGTTTTCATCTAGCGGGACTCTCCTACGAGCAGTACTTC
CDR3 protein: CASSFHLAGLSYEQYF

V gene: TRBV27
D gene: TRBD2
J gene: TRBJ2-5
clone size: .
CDR3 DNA: TGTGCCAGCAGTTTTAGAGGGCTAGCGGGAGTAAAGACCCAGTACTTC
CDR3 protein: CASSFRGLAGVKTQYF

V gene: TRBV2
D gene: .
J gene: TRBJ2-5
clone size: many
CDR3 DNA: TGTGCCGACTCCTTGAGGGAGACCCAGTACTTC
CDR3 protein: CADSLRETQYF

V gene: TRBV12-3/TRBV12-4
D gene: .
J gene: TRBJ2-5
clone size: .
CDR3 DNA: TGTGCCAGCAGTCGTGATGTGGGACTGCAAGAGACCCAGTACTTC
CDR3 protein: CASSRDVGLQETQYF

V gene: TRBV6-1
D gene: .
J gene: TRBJ2-5
clone size: .
CDR3 DNA: TGTGCCAGCAGAAGTCGGACAAACCAAGAGACCCAGTACTTC
CDR3 protein: CASRSRTNQETQYF

V gene: TRBV4-1
D gene: .
J gene: TRBJ2-7
clone size: many
CDR3 DNA: TGCGCCAGCAGCCAAGAGGGACTGGCCTACGAGCAGTACTTC
CDR3 protein: CASSQEGLAYEQYF

V gene: TRBV12-3/TRBV12-4
D gene: TRBD2
J gene: TRBJ2-7
clone size: .
CDR3 DNA: TGTGCCAGCAGCTTGGCCGGGACTAGCGGGAGTGTCTCCTACGAGCAGTACTTC
CDR3 protein: CASSLAGTSGSVSYEQYF

V gene: TRBV28
D gene: TRBD2
J gene: TRBJ2-2
clone size: many
CDR3 DNA: TGTGCCAGCAGTTTAGGCAGCGGGAGAGGGACCGGGGAGCTGTTTTTT
CDR3 protein: CASSLGSGRGTGELFF